These 7 T cell receptor beta chains were sequenced from one sample in a study of OX40 agonist ivuxolimab in advanced cancers. Sequencing was performed with immunoSEQ multiplex PCR; in TCRdb, only in-frame clones are kept and a portion is missing. The sample has roughly 65,000 clones; about three quarters are singletons. Sequenced material: CD4+ or CD8+ T cells sorted from blood, taken in a trial of the OX40 agonist ivuxolimab. Source of these receptors: an adult with an advanced solid tumor such as melanoma, head and neck, liver or kidney cancer.

This clone was seen only once. This sequence joins TRBV11-2 and TRBJ2-5, with 7 positions matching TRBD2. V shed 2 bases, J shed 7 bases, and the junction held 10 bases outside the gene matches. There are 15 residues in the CDR3. Germline assignment: CDR1 SGHAT and CDR2 FQNNGV. Here the CDR3 DNA reads TGTGCCAGCAGCTTAAGGCGGGAGCCGGGGGGGACCCAGTACTTC. It encodes CASSLRREPGGTQYF.

The rearrangement links TRBV18 to TRBJ1-2; TRBD1 matches 7 bases. The CDR3 totals 15 residues. The germline gives CDR1 KGHSH, CDR2 LQKENI. V lost 1 base to trimming and J lost 6 bases; unmatched junction nucleotides: 8. The DNA of the CDR3 is TGTGCCAGCTCACCACAGGTGACAGGGTCGGATGGCTACACCTTC. It translates to CASSPQVTGSDGYTF. The variable domain in full, completed from reference TRBV18 and TRBJ1-2, reads NAGVMQNPRHLVRRRGQEARLRCSPMKGHSHVYWYRQLPEEGLKFMVYLQKENIIDESGMPKERFSAEFPKEGPSILRIQQVVRGDSAAYFCASSPQVTGSDGYTFGSGTRLTVV.

This sequence joins TRBV28 and TRBJ2-3, with 8 bases fitting TRBD2. CDR1 MDHEN and CDR2 SYDVKM come from the germline V gene. Trimming at V came to 3 bases and at J to 5 bases, leaving 4 bases not matched to a gene. CDR3 length: 14 residues. The CDR3 DNA reads TGTGCCAGCAGTTTGCGGGAGGTCAGAGATACGCAGTATTTT. Its translation is CASSLREVRDTQYF.

J is TRBJ2-5 and V is TRBV7-9, with 10 bases lining up with TRBD2. This CDR3 contains 19 residues. J was trimmed by 5 bases and V by 5 bases; bases with no gene match: 20. The germline CDR1 and CDR2 sequences are SEHNR and FQNEAQ (reference sequence). The CDR3 region is CASSLTPPGLAFSGETQYF. The DNA for the CDR3 is TGTGCCAGCAGCCTGACCCCCCCGGGACTAGCGTTTTCGGGGGAGACCCAGTACTTC.

A few counts support this clone. J is TRBJ2-5 and V is TRBV28; 14 positions agree with TRBD2. V shed 10 bases and J 0 bases; nucleotides not matched to a gene: 10. The length of the CDR3 is 17 residues. Germline V CDR1 and CDR2: MDHEN, SYDVKM. CDR3 in DNA: TGTGCCACCTCCGGGACTAGCGGGAGTCGGAACCAAGAGACCCAGTACTTC. It codes for CATSGTSGSRNQETQYF. The full variable domain, completed using reference TRBV28 and TRBJ2-5, is DVKVTQSSRYLVKRTGEKVFLECVQDMDHENMFWYRQDPGLGLRLIYFSYDVKMKEKGDIPEGYSVSREKKERFSLILESASTNQTSMYLCATSGTSGSRNQETQYFGPGTRLLVL.

This chain's CDR3 is CASSLGLANYNEQFF. CDR3 DNA: TGTGCCAGCAGCCTCGGGCTAGCGAACTACAATGAGCAGTTCTTC. The chain has TRBV7-9 and TRBJ2-1, with D possibly TRBD2 on 6 matching bases. Germline V lookup: CDR1 SEHNR, CDR2 FQNEAQ (reference sequence). This CDR3 has 15 residues. V gave up 5 bases and J gave up 3 bases, with 14 bases separating them.

This clone appeared once. V and J are TRBV14 and TRBJ2-3; 8 bases agree with TRBD1. Germline V gene sequence: CDR1 SGHDN, CDR2 FVKESK. This CDR3 is built from 16 residues. V shed 4 bases, J shed 2 bases, and the junction held 8 bases outside the gene matches. CDR3 nucleotides: TGTGCCAGCAGCCCGCCAGGGGGCCGATACACAGATACGCAGTATTTT. It specifies CASSPPGGRYTDTQYF.